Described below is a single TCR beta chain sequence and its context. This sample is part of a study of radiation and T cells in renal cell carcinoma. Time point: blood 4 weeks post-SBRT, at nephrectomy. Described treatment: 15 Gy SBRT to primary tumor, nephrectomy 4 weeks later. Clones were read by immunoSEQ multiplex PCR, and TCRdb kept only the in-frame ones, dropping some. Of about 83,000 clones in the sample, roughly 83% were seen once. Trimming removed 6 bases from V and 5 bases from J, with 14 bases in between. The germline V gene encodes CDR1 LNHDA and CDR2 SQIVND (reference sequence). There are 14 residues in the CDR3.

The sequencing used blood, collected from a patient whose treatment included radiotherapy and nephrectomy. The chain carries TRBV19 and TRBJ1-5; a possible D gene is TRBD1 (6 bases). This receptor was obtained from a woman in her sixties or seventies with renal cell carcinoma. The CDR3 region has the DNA TGTGCCAGTAGCACCGGGACACGGCATCAGCCCCAGCATTTT. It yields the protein CASSTGTRHQPQHF. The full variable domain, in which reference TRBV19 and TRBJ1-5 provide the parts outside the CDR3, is DGGITQSPKYLFRKEGQNVTLSCEQNLNHDAMYWYRQDPGQGLRLIYYSQIVNDFQKGDIAEGYSVSREKKESFPLTVTSAQKNPTAFYLCASSTGTRHQPQHFGDGTRLSIL.